The sequence of this T cell receptor (beta chain) was determined in a study of blood T cell repertoires in COVID-19. The wider study: The United States, Italy and Spain were the sources of the acute and convalescent COVID-19 samples. T cells, B-cell-depleted T cells, or PBMCs provided the cDNA or gDNA that served as material.

Seattle cases were enrolled at active infection and followed longitudinally. CDR1 is SGHNT, CDR2 YYREEE, per germline (reference sequence). The CDR3 loop spans 13 amino acids. Germline trimming cut 8 bases from V and 9 bases from J; bases unmatched to any gene: 8. The authors' processing: Amplification of reference gene primers provided the estimated nucleated cell counts. Using immunoSEQ multiplex PCR, the repertoire was profiled, and TCRdb retains in-frame clones only, with some absent. The D gene and trimming were derived from the DNA, and the V and J assignments and clone size from that table. This table holds 250,000 to 300,000 clones, about 90% found once.

The TCR sequence derives from a woman younger than 45 with COVID-19, enrolled during active disease. Sequences were obtained from peripheral blood. The chain combines TRBV5-4 with TRBJ2-1, with TRBD1 identical over 10 bases. The CDR3 region is CASRDRGGSEQFF. Here the CDR3 DNA reads TGTGCCAGTCGGGACAGGGGAGGGAGTGAGCAGTTCTTC.